Listed here are 3 T cell receptor beta chains from one sample, sequenced in a study of shared clonotypes between healthy human individuals. Some clones are missing from TCRdb's copy, which holds only in-frame ones; the method was immunoSEQ multiplex PCR. This table has under 550,000 clones, around 96% appearing once. The sample consisted of naive CD4+ T cells sorted from blood. Described subset: CD45RA+ positively selected. All receptors derive from a woman between 25 and 40 years old in good health.

The J gene is TRBJ1-5, the V gene TRBV7-2; no definite D call. The CDR3 has 12 residues. Germline-derived CDR1 and CDR2 are SGHTA and FQGNSA. Trimming pared 1 base from V and 7 bases from J, leaving 5 bases between. The CDR3 region has the DNA TGTGCCAGCAGCTTAGATATCCAGCCCCAGCATTTT. The encoded protein is CASSLDIQPQHF. Using reference TRBV7-2 and TRBJ1-5 for the parts outside the CDR3, the full variable domain is GAGVSQSPSNKVTEKGKDVELRCDPISGHTALYWYRQSLGQGLEFLIYFQGNSAPDKSGLPSDRFSAERTGGSVSTLTIQRTQQEDSAVYLCASSLDIQPQHFGDGTRLSIL.

V and J are TRBV14 and TRBJ2-3; D is unclear. The CDR3 has 17 residues. V was clipped by 4 bases and J by 8 bases, with 25 bases between them. CDR1 is SGHDN, CDR2 FVKESK, per germline. CDR3 nucleotide sequence: TGTGCCAGCAGCCCGACTCTCCTCAGAGGCGGATGGGGTACGCAGTATTTT. It is translated as CASSPTLLRGGWGTQYF.

The chain joins TRBV5-1 to TRBJ1-4; 8 bases are a match to TRBD1. Germline V gene lookup returns CDR1 SGHRS and CDR2 YFSETQ. CDR3 length equals 14 residues. This CDR3 is CATKGGTGNEKLFF. The CDR3 bases are TGCGCTACAAAGGGGGGGACAGGAAATGAAAAACTGTTTTTT.